This T cell receptor beta chain derives from a study of blood T cell repertoires in COVID-19. Study-wide background: Italy, Spain and the United States were the sources of the convalescent and acute COVID-19 samples. T cells, B-cell-depleted T cells, or PBMCs provided the cDNA or gDNA that served as material.

The V segment lost 7 bases and the J segment 3 bases; nucleotides outside the gene matches: 11. Germline V gene lookup returns CDR1 MDHEN and CDR2 SYDVKM. This CDR3 has 15 amino acids. Authors' data handling: Cell counts per sample came from amplifying reference gene primers. The method was immunoSEQ multiplex PCR; TCRdb's version includes in-frame clones alone and lacks a portion of them. V and J calls plus clone size are reproduced from that table; the DNA served to infer D and trimming. The sample shows some 150,000 clones, more than 70% of them seen only once. The chain links TRBV28 to TRBJ2-5; TRBD1 agrees at 7 bases. This clonotype was sampled from a human donor in a cohort sampled during active COVID-19. Sequences were obtained from peripheral blood. This CDR3 is CASNPDRSTEETQYF. CDR3 bases: TGTGCCAGCAACCCGGACAGGAGTACAGAAGAGACCCAGTACTTC.